The source of this T cell receptor (beta chain) is a study of shared clonotypes between healthy human individuals. V was pared by 7 bases and J by 6 bases, with 10 bases of the junction left unmatched. The CDR3 is 13 residues long. Germline lookup yields CDR1 SGHRS and CDR2 YFSETQ. Libraries were prepared by immunoSEQ multiplex PCR; TCRdb keeps only in-frame clonotypes and omits some of them. The table has fewer than 1.6 million clones, 97% to 99% seen once. The chain joins TRBV5-1 to TRBJ2-7; 7 positions agree with TRBD1. The origin of this receptor is a man under 40 in good health. The sample consisted of naive CD4+ T cells sorted from blood. Subset here: CD45RA+ positively selected. The CDR3 sequence is CASCRDRPFEQYF. CDR3 DNA: TGCGCCAGCTGCCGGGACAGACCTTTCGAGCAGTACTTC. Supplemented by reference TRBV5-1 and TRBJ2-7, the full variable domain reads KAGVTQTPRYLIKTRGQQVTLSCSPISGHRSVSWYQQTPGQGLQFLFEYFSETQRNKGNFPGRFSGRQFSNSRSEMNVSTLELGDSALYLCASCRDRPFEQYFGPGTRLTVT.